The clone carrying this T cell receptor (beta chain) was counted many times. The antigen remains unidentified. This sample was taken from a study of CD8 T cells in ankylosing spondylitis. Overall study findings and caveats: Disease-linked clones had a CD8+ phenotype and relatively low frequency in peripheral blood. Reports of some motif variants in reactive arthritis synovial fluid and blood predate this one. Disease-linked clones were reportedly significantly enriched in matched ankylosing spondylitis synovial fluid.

Quantitative 5'-RACE with molecular barcodes generated TCR beta libraries. One entry per CDR3 protein results from TCRdb running MiXCR on the 5' RACE reads. The sample includes roughly 86,000 distinct CDR3 sequences, roughly 9.6% of them seen just once. The CDR3 runs to 13 residues. The V and J ends lost 1 base and 1 base respectively, with 7 bases between them. From germline, CDR1 is DFQATT and CDR2 SNEGSKA (reference sequence). This clonotype originated in a male donor with ankylosing spondylitis or in good health (not recorded which). V and J are TRBV20-1 and TRBJ2-5; a possible D gene is TRBD2 (6 bases). Material: blood, either unsorted or a sorted T cell fraction (not recorded which). This CDR3 is CSARVGGQETQYF. CDR3 bases: TGCAGTGCTAGAGTGGGGGGCCAAGAGACCCAGTACTTC.